The T cell receptor beta chain under discussion was sequenced for a study of T-cell reconstitution after alpha-beta-depleted transplantation in children. This clonotype was counted ten times or more. Preparation of the TCRbeta library involved a method that used unique molecular identifiers. TCRdb analysed the PCR reads with MiXCR anew, one entry per CDR3 protein. The sample records a few hundred thousand distinct CDR3 sequences, roughly 13% being singletons. The junction had 9 bases not matched to a gene; V was cut back by 7 bases and J by 6 bases. This CDR3 spans 13 amino acids. CDR1 and CDR2 (germline): SQVTM, ANQGSEA.

The rearrangement links TRBV29-1 to TRBJ2-1; 7 nucleotides agree with TRBD1. The sample here was PBMCs, mostly from graft donor cells, taken 360 days after TCRalphabeta/CD19-depleted stem cell transplant. The origin of this receptor is a male patient between 10 and 17 years old who had a stem cell transplant for acute myeloid leukemia, so the T cells may come from the graft donor. The CDR3 protein is CSAPKSGGNEQFF. The CDR3 DNA sequence: TGCAGCGCGCCTAAGTCAGGGGGCAATGAGCAGTTCTTC.